This T cell receptor beta chain came from a study of blood T cell repertoires in COVID-19. Background on the study: Donors in the United States, Italy and Spain gave samples during acute or convalescent COVID-19. PBMCs, B-cell-depleted T cells, or T cells provided the cDNA or gDNA that made up the material.

V was clipped by 1 base and J by 2 bases, with 8 bases between them. The CDR3 contains 15 residues. Germline lookup yields CDR1 MDHEN and CDR2 SYDVKM. In the original workflow: Amplification from reference gene primers served as the basis for estimated nucleated cell counts. Clones were read by immunoSEQ multiplex PCR, and TCRdb kept only the in-frame ones, dropping some. From that table come the V and J calls and clone size; the DNA was used to work out D and trimming. This table has hundreds of thousands of clones, about 90% appearing once. Sequences were obtained from peripheral blood. The sequence was collected from a woman aged 25 to 45 who had recovered from COVID-19. V gene TRBV28 combines with J gene TRBJ2-2; no clear D gene. CDR3 sequence reads: CASSLYSINTGELFF. CDR3 DNA sequence: TGTGCCAGCAGTTTATACTCCATAAACACCGGGGAGCTGTTTTTT.